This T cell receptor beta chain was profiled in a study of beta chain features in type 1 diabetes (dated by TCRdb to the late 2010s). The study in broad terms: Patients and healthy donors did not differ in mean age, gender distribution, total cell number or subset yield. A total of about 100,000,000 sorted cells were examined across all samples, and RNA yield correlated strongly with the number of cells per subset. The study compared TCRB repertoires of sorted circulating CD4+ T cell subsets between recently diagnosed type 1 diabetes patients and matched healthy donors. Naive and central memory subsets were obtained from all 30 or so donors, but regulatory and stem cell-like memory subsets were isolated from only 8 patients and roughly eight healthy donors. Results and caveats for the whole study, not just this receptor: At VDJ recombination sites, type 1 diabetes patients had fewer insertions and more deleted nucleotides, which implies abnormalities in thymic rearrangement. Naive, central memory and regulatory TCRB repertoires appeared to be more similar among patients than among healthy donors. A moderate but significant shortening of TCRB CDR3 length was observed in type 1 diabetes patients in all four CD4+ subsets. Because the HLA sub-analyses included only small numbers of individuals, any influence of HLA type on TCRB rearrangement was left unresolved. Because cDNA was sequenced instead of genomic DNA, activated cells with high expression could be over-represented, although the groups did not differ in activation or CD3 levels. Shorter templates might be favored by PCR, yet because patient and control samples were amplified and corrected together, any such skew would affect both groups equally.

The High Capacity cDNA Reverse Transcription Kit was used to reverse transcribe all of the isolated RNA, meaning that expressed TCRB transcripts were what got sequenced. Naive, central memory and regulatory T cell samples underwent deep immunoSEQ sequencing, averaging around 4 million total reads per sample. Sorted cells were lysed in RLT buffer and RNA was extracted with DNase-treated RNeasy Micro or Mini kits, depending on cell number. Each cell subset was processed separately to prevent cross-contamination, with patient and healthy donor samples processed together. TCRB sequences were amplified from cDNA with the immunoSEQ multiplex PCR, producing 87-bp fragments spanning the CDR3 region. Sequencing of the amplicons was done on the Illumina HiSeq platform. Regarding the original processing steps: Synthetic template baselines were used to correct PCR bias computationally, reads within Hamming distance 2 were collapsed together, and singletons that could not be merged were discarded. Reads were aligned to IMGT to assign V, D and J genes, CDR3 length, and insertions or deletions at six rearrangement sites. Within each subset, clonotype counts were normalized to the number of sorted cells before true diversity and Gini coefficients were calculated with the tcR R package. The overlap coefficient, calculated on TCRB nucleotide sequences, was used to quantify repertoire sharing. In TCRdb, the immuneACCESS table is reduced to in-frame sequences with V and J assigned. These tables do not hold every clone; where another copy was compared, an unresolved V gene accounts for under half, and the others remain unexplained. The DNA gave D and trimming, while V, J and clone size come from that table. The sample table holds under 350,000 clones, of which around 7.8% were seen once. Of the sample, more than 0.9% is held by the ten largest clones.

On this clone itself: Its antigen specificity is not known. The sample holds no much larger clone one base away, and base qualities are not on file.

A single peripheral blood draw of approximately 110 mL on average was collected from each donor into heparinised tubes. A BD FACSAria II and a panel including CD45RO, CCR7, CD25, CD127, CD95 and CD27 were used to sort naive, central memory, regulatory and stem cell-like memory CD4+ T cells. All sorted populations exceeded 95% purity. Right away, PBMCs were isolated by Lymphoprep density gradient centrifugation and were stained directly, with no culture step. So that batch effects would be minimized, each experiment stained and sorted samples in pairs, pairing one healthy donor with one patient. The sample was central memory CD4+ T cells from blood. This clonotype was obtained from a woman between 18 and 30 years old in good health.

The nucleotides read TGTGCCAGCAGTTTGCCATTCGAGGGGGGCTACACCTTC. Its product reads: CASSLPFEGGYTF. Here the chain combines TRBV28 and TRBJ1-2; TRBD1 is a possible D gene, resting on 5 matching bases. V gives up 3 bases and J gives up 8 bases, and the segment between their germline ends measures 13 bases. CDR1 is given as MDHEN and CDR2 as SYDVKM, both from the germline V gene. Taken from cysteine to phenylalanine, the CDR3 has 13 residues. This entry keeps only the CDR3 DNA: 39 bases, framed from base 1.